A selection of T cell receptor beta chains follows, all from one sample in a study of blood T cell repertoires in COVID-19. Measured with immunoSEQ multiplex PCR; TCRdb has only the in-frame clones, and not every one. The table includes 310,000 or so clones, approximately 84% detected once. Sequencing was done on a sample of PBMCs or T cells enriched from blood (not recorded which). The origin of the receptors is a woman aged 18-30 years who had recovered from COVID-19. Each CDR3 is given with its conserved first and last residue. The D gene is left open where the match is weak. Size is stated for part of the rows, as once, few or many counts, or as a class when the clone is expanded.

abundance: -
d_gene: TRBD1
j_gene: TRBJ2-2
v_gene: TRBV7-9
CDR3nt: TGTGCCAGCAGCCCCCGACGATGGGACAGTGAGAACACCGGGGAGCTGTTTTTT
CDR3aa: CASSPRRWDSENTGELFF

abundance: -
d_gene: -
j_gene: TRBJ2-7
v_gene: TRBV25-1
CDR3nt: TGTGCCAGCAGTCCTCAGGGGATTAGGGAGCAGTACTTC
CDR3aa: CASSPQGIREQYF

abundance: -
d_gene: -
j_gene: TRBJ2-5
v_gene: TRBV4-1
CDR3nt: TGCGCCAGCAGCCAAGATACCGGGGGAACAGAGACCCAGTACTTC
CDR3aa: CASSQDTGGTETQYF

abundance: once
d_gene: TRBD1
j_gene: TRBJ1-6
v_gene: TRBV5-5
CDR3nt: TGTGCCAGCAGCCTAAACAGGGGAATCAATTCACCCCTCCACTTT
CDR3aa: CASSLNRGINSPLHF

abundance: -
d_gene: TRBD1
j_gene: TRBJ1-6
v_gene: TRBV4-2
CDR3nt: TGTGCCAGCAGCCGGGCGGGACAGGGAGATTCACCCCTCCACTTT
CDR3aa: CASSRAGQGDSPLHF

abundance: -
d_gene: -
j_gene: TRBJ2-5
v_gene: TRBV2
CDR3nt: TGTGCCAGTCTTTCCGGGTGGGAGACCCAGTACTTC
CDR3aa: CASLSGWETQYF

abundance: -
d_gene: -
j_gene: TRBJ2-3
v_gene: TRBV5-1
CDR3nt: TGCGCCAGCAGCTTCCGGACAGATTACACAGATACGCAGTATTTT
CDR3aa: CASSFRTDYTDTQYF

abundance: few
d_gene: TRBD1
j_gene: TRBJ1-1
v_gene: TRBV28
CDR3nt: TGTGCCACCCTTTCCAGGGGGCCCCTTGAAGCTTTCTTT
CDR3aa: CATLSRGPLEAFF

abundance: -
d_gene: -
j_gene: TRBJ2-3
v_gene: TRBV27
CDR3nt: TGTGCCAGCAGTTTATTATCCAGCACAGATACGCAGTATTTT
CDR3aa: CASSLLSSTDTQYF

abundance: -
d_gene: TRBD2
j_gene: TRBJ2-2
v_gene: TRBV24-1
CDR3nt: TGTGCCACCAGTGATTTAGGCGGGGGTGTCGGGGAGCTGTTTTTT
CDR3aa: CATSDLGGGVGELFF

abundance: -
d_gene: -
j_gene: TRBJ1-2
v_gene: TRBV19
CDR3nt: TGTGCCAGTAGTATAGCACCCGCTAATGGCTACACCTTC
CDR3aa: CASSIAPANGYTF

abundance: once
d_gene: -
j_gene: TRBJ2-2
v_gene: TRBV9
CDR3nt: TGTGCCAGCAGCGCCCCGATAGGGGCCGGGGAGCTGTTTTTT
CDR3aa: CASSAPIGAGELFF

abundance: -
d_gene: TRBD2
j_gene: TRBJ2-3
v_gene: TRBV6-4
CDR3nt: TGTGCCAGCAGTGACATAGCGGGGGGGTCAGATACGCAGTATTTT
CDR3aa: CASSDIAGGSDTQYF

abundance: -
d_gene: -
j_gene: TRBJ2-1
v_gene: TRBV7-6
CDR3nt: TGTGCCAGCAGCTTGGGCGGGCAAGCAGGGGATGAGCAGTTCTTC
CDR3aa: CASSLGGQAGDEQFF

abundance: -
d_gene: TRBD1
j_gene: TRBJ2-5
v_gene: TRBV18
CDR3nt: TGTGCCAGCTCATCGACAGGGGGCGAAGAGACCCAGTACTTC
CDR3aa: CASSSTGGEETQYF

abundance: -
d_gene: TRBD2
j_gene: TRBJ2-1
v_gene: TRBV3-1/TRBV3-2
CDR3nt: TGTGCCAGCAGCTCACTAGCGGAGAAGAACAATGAGCAGTTCTTC
CDR3aa: CASSSLAEKNNEQFF

abundance: few
d_gene: -
j_gene: TRBJ1-1
v_gene: TRBV30
CDR3nt: TGTGCCTGGAGTACACAGATGAACACTGAAGCTTTCTTT
CDR3aa: CAWSTQMNTEAFF

abundance: -
d_gene: TRBD1
j_gene: TRBJ1-1
v_gene: TRBV9
CDR3nt: TGTGCCAGCAGCCCCCGTCCCGGGACAGGGAGGAGAACTGAAGCTTTCTTT
CDR3aa: CASSPRPGTGRRTEAFF

abundance: -
d_gene: -
j_gene: TRBJ1-2
v_gene: TRBV3-1/TRBV3-2
CDR3nt: TGTGCCAGCAGCCAAGATGGCCCGCGGGGCTACACCTTC
CDR3aa: CASSQDGPRGYTF

abundance: -
d_gene: TRBD2
j_gene: TRBJ2-5
v_gene: TRBV5-1
CDR3nt: TGCGCCAGCAGCCCGGGACTAGCGGGGCAAGAGACCCAGTACTTC
CDR3aa: CASSPGLAGQETQYF

abundance: -
d_gene: -
j_gene: TRBJ2-2
v_gene: TRBV5-1
CDR3nt: TGCGCCAGCAGCCCCACAATAACCACCGGGGAGCTGTTTTTT
CDR3aa: CASSPTITTGELFF

abundance: -
d_gene: TRBD2
j_gene: TRBJ2-1
v_gene: TRBV5-1
CDR3nt: TGCGCCAGCAGCTTAAGGCTAGCGGGGGGGCTTGGTCGGTCCTACAATGAGCAGTTCTTC
CDR3aa: CASSLRLAGGLGRSYNEQFF

abundance: -
d_gene: -
j_gene: TRBJ2-1
v_gene: TRBV5-1
CDR3nt: TGCGCCAGCAGCTTGGGAGGCGGAGGCTCCTACAATGAGCAGTTCTTC
CDR3aa: CASSLGGGGSYNEQFF

abundance: -
d_gene: TRBD2
j_gene: TRBJ2-7
v_gene: TRBV29-1
CDR3nt: TGCAGCGTGGCCCGGACTAGCTTCCCCTACGAGCAGTACTTC
CDR3aa: CSVARTSFPYEQYF

abundance: -
d_gene: -
j_gene: TRBJ2-1
v_gene: TRBV5-1
CDR3nt: TGCGCCAGCAGCTTGGCCCCGCAACCCAGCTCCTACAATGAGCAGTTCTTC
CDR3aa: CASSLAPQPSSYNEQFF

abundance: once
d_gene: -
j_gene: TRBJ1-1
v_gene: TRBV27
CDR3nt: TGTGCCAGCAGTTTATGGGACACGGCGGAAGCTTTCTTT
CDR3aa: CASSLWDTAEAFF

abundance: -
d_gene: TRBD1
j_gene: TRBJ1-2
v_gene: TRBV28
CDR3nt: TGTGCCAGCACATCCCCGGGACAGGCCTTCAGGGGCTATGGCTACACCTTC
CDR3aa: CASTSPGQAFRGYGYTF

abundance: -
d_gene: TRBD1
j_gene: TRBJ1-2
v_gene: TRBV5-1
CDR3nt: TGCGCCAGCAGCTCGATCCCGGGGACAGGGGCGTCCGGCTACACCTTC
CDR3aa: CASSSIPGTGASGYTF

abundance: few
d_gene: -
j_gene: TRBJ2-7
v_gene: TRBV5-6
CDR3nt: TGTGCCAGCAGCTTGGGGACTCTCTCCTACGAGCAGTACTTC
CDR3aa: CASSLGTLSYEQYF

abundance: -
d_gene: -
j_gene: TRBJ2-7
v_gene: TRBV7-9
CDR3nt: TGTGCCAGCAGCCCCCTCCAGGGAACTACCTACGAGCAGTACTTC
CDR3aa: CASSPLQGTTYEQYF

abundance: -
d_gene: -
j_gene: TRBJ1-1
v_gene: TRBV5-4
CDR3nt: TGTGCCAGCAGCTTGACTCCGGACAGTAATGAAGCTTTCTTT
CDR3aa: CASSLTPDSNEAFF

abundance: -
d_gene: -
j_gene: TRBJ1-1
v_gene: TRBV3-1/TRBV3-2
CDR3nt: TGTGCCAGCAGCCAAGGAGGTTTGAACACTGAAGCTTTCTTT
CDR3aa: CASSQGGLNTEAFF

abundance: -
d_gene: -
j_gene: TRBJ2-1
v_gene: TRBV6-1
CDR3nt: TGTGCCAGCAGTGATCAGGGGAGTAGCATCAATGAGCAGTTCTTC
CDR3aa: CASSDQGSSINEQFF

abundance: -
d_gene: -
j_gene: TRBJ1-1
v_gene: TRBV2
CDR3nt: TGTGCCAGCAGTGTAGACAGAGTGGCCACTGAAGCTTTCTTT
CDR3aa: CASSVDRVATEAFF

abundance: -
d_gene: TRBD1
j_gene: TRBJ1-2
v_gene: TRBV5-1
CDR3nt: TGCGCCAGCAGCCTTACAGGGGACGCCGGCTACACCTTC
CDR3aa: CASSLTGDAGYTF

abundance: -
d_gene: -
j_gene: TRBJ2-7
v_gene: TRBV27
CDR3nt: TGTGCCAGCAGTTTAGGGGGGAGTTCCTACGAGCAGTACTTC
CDR3aa: CASSLGGSSYEQYF

abundance: -
d_gene: -
j_gene: TRBJ1-1
v_gene: TRBV7-9
CDR3nt: TGTGCCAGCAGCTTAGTAGACACTGAAGCTTTCTTT
CDR3aa: CASSLVDTEAFF

abundance: -
d_gene: -
j_gene: TRBJ1-3
v_gene: TRBV7-9
CDR3nt: TGTGCCAGCAGCGTAGGGCCCGCTGTCACGCCTGGAAACACCATATATTTT
CDR3aa: CASSVGPAVTPGNTIYF

abundance: -
d_gene: -
j_gene: TRBJ1-1
v_gene: TRBV2
CDR3nt: TGTGCCAGCAGGCAGGGGTTGGGGAACACTGAAGCTTTCTTT
CDR3aa: CASRQGLGNTEAFF

abundance: -
d_gene: -
j_gene: TRBJ2-1
v_gene: TRBV9
CDR3nt: TGTGCCAGCAGCCCCCCGACGGGGAGCTCCTACAATGAGCAGTTCTTC
CDR3aa: CASSPPTGSSYNEQFF

abundance: -
d_gene: TRBD2
j_gene: TRBJ2-1
v_gene: TRBV19
CDR3nt: TGTGCCAGTAGTATAGATGGACCTAAGCGGGGGCTAAACAATGAGCAGTTCTTC
CDR3aa: CASSIDGPKRGLNNEQFF

abundance: once
d_gene: TRBD1
j_gene: TRBJ1-2
v_gene: TRBV28
CDR3nt: TGTGCCAGCAGTTCACAGGGGGTTTATGGCTACACCTTC
CDR3aa: CASSSQGVYGYTF

abundance: -
d_gene: TRBD2
j_gene: TRBJ2-1
v_gene: TRBV18
CDR3nt: TGTGCCAGCTCATCCGGGGGGGGCGGATACAATGAGCAGTTCTTC
CDR3aa: CASSSGGGGYNEQFF